Listed here are 14 T cell receptor beta chains from one sample, sequenced in a study of a mutant IDH1 vaccine in newly diagnosed glioma (dated by TCRdb to the early 2020s). Library preparation employed the immunoSEQ multiplex PCR assay. Held by TCRdb, this immuneACCESS table contains in-frame sequences only and omits some clones. Under half of the omission traces to an unresolved V gene where checked; the cause of the rest is unknown. The sample profile shows approximately 66,000 clones; roughly 80% of them were found once. In total, the top ten clones hold about 4.2% of the sample. No antigens are known for them. Taken with the paper, the label for time point translates to: week 35, safety follow-up. Each vaccine dose was 300 ug of a 20-mer mutant IDH1 peptide in Montanide, given subcutaneously with topical imiquimod. Sequences were derived from PBMCs, sampled from a glioma patient whose treatment included an IDH1 peptide vaccine. Receptors were obtained from a man aged 25 to 45 with glioma.

This clone has a handful of counts. V gene TRBV18 combines with J gene TRBJ1-1, with D perhaps TRBD1 (6 bases). Between the trimmed V and J ends, which lost 3 bases and 4 bases, there was a span of 12 bases. In germline, CDR1 is KGHSH, CDR2 LQKENI. This CDR3 has 14 residues. CDR3 residues: CASSPIQGATEAFF. DNA for the CDR3: TGTGCCAGCTCACCCATACAGGGAGCCACTGAAGCTTTCTTT.

The V and J genes are TRBV10-3 and TRBJ2-7; D perhaps matches TRBD2 (6 bases). The CDR3 length is 14 residues. V lost 9 bases and J 1 base, leaving 16 bases between the germline ends. Germline V gene data show CDR1 as ENHRY and CDR2 as SYGVKD. CDR3 coding DNA: TGTGCCATTACATATGGGACTGGTTCCTACGAGCAGTACTTC. This sequence encodes CAITYGTGSYEQYF.

The gene calls are TRBV5-1 and TRBJ2-7; D remains ambiguous. There are 14 residues in the CDR3. Germline V CDR1 and CDR2: SGHRS, YFSETQ. V was shortened by 0 bases and J by 0 bases, with 7 bases between the two germline ends. The CDR3 here is CASSLATISYEQYF. As DNA, the CDR3 is TGCGCCAGCAGCTTGGCAACTATCTCCTACGAGCAGTACTTC.

This rearrangement joins TRBV2 to TRBJ2-1; D perhaps matches TRBD1 (5 bases). Germline V gene sequence: CDR1 SNHLY, CDR2 FYNNEI. The V end lost 10 bases, the J end lost 4 bases, and 14 bases lay between the germline ends. This CDR3 has 13 amino acids. CDR3 nucleotide sequence: TGTGCCATCACTCAGAGACAGTACAATGAGCAGTTCTTC. Protein product: CAITQRQYNEQFF. Filled out from reference TRBV2 and TRBJ2-1, the complete variable domain reads EPEVTQTPSHQVTQMGQEVILRCVPISNHLYFYWYRQILGQKVEFLVSFYNNEISEKSEIFDDQFSVERPDGSNFTLKIRSTKLEDSAMYFCAITQRQYNEQFFGPGTRLTVL.

This chain links TRBV7-2 with TRBJ2-5; 9 nucleotides align to TRBD2. Losses at the gene ends were 1 base for V and 2 bases for J; bases not matched to a gene: 5. The CDR3 is made up of 16 amino acids. CDR1 and CDR2 (germline): SGHTA, FQGNSA. CDR3 loop: CASSLGVLAGQETQYF. CDR3 DNA sequence: TGTGCCAGCAGCTTAGGGGTCCTAGCGGGGCAAGAGACCCAGTACTTC. The whole variable domain, filled in from reference TRBV7-2 and TRBJ2-5, reads GAGVSQSPSNKVTEKGKDVELRCDPISGHTALYWYRQSLGQGLEFLIYFQGNSAPDKSGLPSDRFSAERTGGSVSTLTIQRTQQEDSAVYLCASSLGVLAGQETQYFGPGTRLLVL.

The chain employs TRBV19 and TRBJ1-3; 7 bases are shared with TRBD1. The CDR3 runs to 17 residues. The J segment lost 4 bases and the V segment lost 1 base, leaving 10 bases of the junction unmatched. CDR1 LNHDA and CDR2 SQIVND come from the germline V gene (reference sequence). The CDR3 DNA reads as TGTGCCAGTAGTATAGGCTTCAACAGGGGCTTCGGAAACACCATATATTTT. Translating it yields CASSIGFNRGFGNTIYF.

The V and J genes are TRBV19 and TRBJ1-5; weak D call: TRBD1 (6 bases). The V end lost 5 bases, the J end lost 0 bases, and 17 bases lay between the germline ends. This CDR3 region has 17 residues. Germline CDR1 is LNHDA and CDR2 is SQIVND (reference sequence). The CDR3 DNA follows: TGTGCCAGTAGTGTGGACAGCGCCCAATATAGCAATCAGCCCCAGCATTTT. Amino acids: CASSVDSAQYSNQPQHF.

The J gene is TRBJ2-1, the V gene TRBV9; TRBD2 might be the D (6 bases). The V end was cut by 0 bases, the J end by 7 bases, with 17 bases between. The CDR3 extends over 16 amino acids. CDR1 SGDLS and CDR2 YYNGEE come from the germline V gene. In nucleotides, the CDR3 is TGTGCCAGCAGCGTAGAATCCCGGGGGAGGCTTAATGAGCAGTTCTTC. Protein sequence: CASSVESRGRLNEQFF. Full variable domain (rest looked up from reference TRBV9 and TRBJ2-1): DSGVTQTPKHLITATGQRVTLRCSPRSGDLSVYWYQQSLDQGLQFLIQYYNGEERAKGNILERFSAQQFPDLHSELNLSSLELGDSALYFCASSVESRGRLNEQFFGPGTRLTVL.

Remarks on this clone: The junction and the germline gene differ at one end; a read error may be behind it. The V and J genes are TRBV7-2 and TRBJ1-3, with unresolved D. This CDR3 region has 13 residues. From germline, CDR1 is SGHTA and CDR2 FQGNSA. The DNA of the CDR3 is TGTGCCAGCAACTTATCCCCTGGAAACACCATATATTTT. This codes for CASNLSPGNTIYF.

This clone was seen a handful of times. V is TRBV4-1 and J is TRBJ2-1; D gene uncertain. Trimming took 0 bases from V and 6 from J, leaving 9 bases between them. From germline, CDR1 is MGHRA and CDR2 YSYEKL. This CDR3 contains 14 residues. The DNA for the CDR3 is TGCGCCAGCAGCCAAGATAGAGACCTCAATGAGCAGTTCTTC. Translated: CASSQDRDLNEQFF.

Comments on this clone: This sample includes further DNA sequences coding for the same CDR3. The chain links TRBV5-1 to TRBJ2-5, with D unclear. Trimming stripped 0 bases from V and 5 bases from J, with 5 bases between. Germline V CDR1 and CDR2: SGHRS, YFSETQ. The CDR3 has 12 amino acids. CDR3 in amino acids: CASSLVGETQYF. The CDR3 DNA reads as TGCGCCAGCAGCTTGGTTGGCGAGACCCAGTACTTC.

V is TRBV6-5 and J is TRBJ2-2, with no clear D. The CDR3 has 14 residues. The germline V gene encodes CDR1 MNHEY and CDR2 SVGAGI. V shed 2 bases and J shed 5 bases, with 9 bases lying between them. The CDR3 DNA follows: TGTGCCAGCAGTTACGGGCTGGGAACCGGGGAGCTGTTTTTT. It is translated as CASSYGLGTGELFF.

The rearrangement joins TRBV11-2 to TRBJ2-5; D gene uncertain. V lost 0 bases and J 3 bases, leaving 8 bases between the germline ends. The CDR3 spans 14 residues. Germline CDR1 and CDR2: SGHAT and FQNNGV. The CDR3 coding sequence is TGTGCCAGCAGCTTAGAGGGTCATAAAGAGACCCAGTACTTC. Protein: CASSLEGHKETQYF.

CDR3 protein: CASSQHRDRGYEQYF. DNA for the CDR3: TGTGCCAGCAGCCAACACCGGGACAGGGGCTACGAGCAGTACTTC. J is TRBJ2-7 and V is TRBV14, with 10 bases identical to TRBD1. V lost 2 bases and J lost 3; bases outside the gene matches: 4. This CDR3 is built from 15 residues. Per the germline V gene, CDR1 is SGHDN and CDR2 is FVKESK.